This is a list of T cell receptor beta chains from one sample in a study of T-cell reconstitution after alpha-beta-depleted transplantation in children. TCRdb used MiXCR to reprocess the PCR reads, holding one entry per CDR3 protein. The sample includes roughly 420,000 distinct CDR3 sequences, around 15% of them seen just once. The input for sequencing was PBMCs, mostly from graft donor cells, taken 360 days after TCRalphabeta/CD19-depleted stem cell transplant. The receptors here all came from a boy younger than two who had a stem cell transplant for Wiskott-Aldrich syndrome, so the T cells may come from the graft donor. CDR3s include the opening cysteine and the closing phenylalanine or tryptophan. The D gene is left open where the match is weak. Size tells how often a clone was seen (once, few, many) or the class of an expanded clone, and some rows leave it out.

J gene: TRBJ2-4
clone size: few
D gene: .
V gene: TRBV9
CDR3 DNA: TGTGCCAGCAGCGTAACGGGGGCGGGAGCCAAAAACATTCAGTACTTC
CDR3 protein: CASSVTGAGAKNIQYF

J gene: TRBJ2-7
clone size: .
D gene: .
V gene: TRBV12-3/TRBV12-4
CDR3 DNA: TGTGCCAGCAGACCAGACCGGACAGTCTCCTACGAGCAGTACTTC
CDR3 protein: CASRPDRTVSYEQYF

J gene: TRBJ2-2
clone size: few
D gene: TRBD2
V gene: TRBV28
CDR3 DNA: TGTGCCAGCAGTAAATGGGGAGGGGACACCGGGGAGCTGTTTTTT
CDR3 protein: CASSKWGGDTGELFF

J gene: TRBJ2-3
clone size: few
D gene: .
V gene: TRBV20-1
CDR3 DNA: TGCAGTGCTATTTTGGCTGCCTATGGCACAGATACGCAGTATTTT
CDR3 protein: CSAILAAYGTDTQYF

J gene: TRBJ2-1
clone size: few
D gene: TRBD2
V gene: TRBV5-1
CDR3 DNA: TGCGCCAGCAGCTTGGTTAGCGGGAGCCATAGGGGGAACAACAATGAGCAGTTCTTC
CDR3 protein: CASSLVSGSHRGNNNEQFF

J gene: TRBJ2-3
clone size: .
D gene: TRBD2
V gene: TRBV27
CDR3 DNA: TGTGCCAGCAGTCATAGCGGGAGGGTCTCAGATACGCAGTATTTT
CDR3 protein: CASSHSGRVSDTQYF

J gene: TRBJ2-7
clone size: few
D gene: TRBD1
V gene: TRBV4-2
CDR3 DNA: TGTGCCAGCAGCCCCGGACAGGGGAGAACCTCCTACGAGCAGTACTTC
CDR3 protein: CASSPGQGRTSYEQYF

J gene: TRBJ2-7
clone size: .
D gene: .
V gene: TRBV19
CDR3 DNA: TGTGCCAGTAAGGCTGGGGCGGGTCCAGGAGAGCAGTACTTC
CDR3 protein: CASKAGAGPGEQYF

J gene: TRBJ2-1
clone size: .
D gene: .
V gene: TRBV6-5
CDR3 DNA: TGTGCCAGCAAATATACAGGGTACAATGAGCAGTTCTTC
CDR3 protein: CASKYTGYNEQFF

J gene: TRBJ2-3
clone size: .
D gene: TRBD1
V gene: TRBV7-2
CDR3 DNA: TGTGCCAGCAGCTTATACAGGGGCGGCACAGATACGCAGTATTTT
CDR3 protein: CASSLYRGGTDTQYF

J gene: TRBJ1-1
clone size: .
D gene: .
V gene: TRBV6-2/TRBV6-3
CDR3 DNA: TGTGCCAGCAGGCCCTCGACCGGGGGGCATGGTGAAGCTTTCTTT
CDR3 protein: CASRPSTGGHGEAFF

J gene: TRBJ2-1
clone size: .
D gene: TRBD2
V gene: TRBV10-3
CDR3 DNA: TGTGCCATTCGGACTAGCGGGGAAAATGAGCAGTTCTTC
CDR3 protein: CAIRTSGENEQFF

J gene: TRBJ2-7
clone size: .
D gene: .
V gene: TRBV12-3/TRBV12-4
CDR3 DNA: TGTGCCAGCAGTTTAATTCCGTCACCCTACGAGCAGTACTTC
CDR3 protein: CASSLIPSPYEQYF

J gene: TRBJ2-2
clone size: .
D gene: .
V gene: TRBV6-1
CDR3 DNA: TGTGCCACCCACAGGGTTTTGAACACCGGGGAGCTGTTTTTT
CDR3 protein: CATHRVLNTGELFF

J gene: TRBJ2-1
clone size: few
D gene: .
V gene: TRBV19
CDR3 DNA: TGTGCCAGTAGTCCCCCCGGGCCTCCACAATACAATGAGCAGTTCTTC
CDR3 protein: CASSPPGPPQYNEQFF

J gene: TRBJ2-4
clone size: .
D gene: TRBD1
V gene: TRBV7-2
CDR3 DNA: TGTGCCAGCAGCTTACGGACAGGCCCGTTAGCCAAAAACATTCAGTACTTC
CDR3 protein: CASSLRTGPLAKNIQYF

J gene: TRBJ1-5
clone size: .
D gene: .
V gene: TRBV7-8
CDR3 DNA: TGTGCCAGCAGCTTAGTGGTGGCCGGGCCAGGGAATCAGCCCCAGCATTTT
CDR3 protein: CASSLVVAGPGNQPQHF

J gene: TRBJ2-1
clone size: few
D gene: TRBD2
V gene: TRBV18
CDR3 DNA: TGTGCCAGCTCAAAGCAGCGGGAGGGGTACAATGAGCAGTTCTTC
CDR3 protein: CASSKQREGYNEQFF

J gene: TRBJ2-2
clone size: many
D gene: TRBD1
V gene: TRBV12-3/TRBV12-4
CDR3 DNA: TGTGCCAGCAGTTCGTCGGCCAGGGGGCATGACACCGGGGAGCTGTTTTTT
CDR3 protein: CASSSSARGHDTGELFF

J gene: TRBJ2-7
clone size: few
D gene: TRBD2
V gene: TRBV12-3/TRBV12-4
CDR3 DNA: TGTGCCAGCAGTGCCCGGAGCGGGACTCTTCCTTACGGGCAGTACTTC
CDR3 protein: CASSARSGTLPYGQYF

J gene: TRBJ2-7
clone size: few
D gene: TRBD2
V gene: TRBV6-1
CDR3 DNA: TGTGCCAGCAGACGACTAGCGGGAGCAAGGGAGCAGTACTTC
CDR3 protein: CASRRLAGAREQYF

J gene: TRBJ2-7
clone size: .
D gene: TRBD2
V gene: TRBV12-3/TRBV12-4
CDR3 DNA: TGTGCCTCGCGGCTAACCGGGGGGGACTACGAGCAGTACTTC
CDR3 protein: CASRLTGGDYEQYF

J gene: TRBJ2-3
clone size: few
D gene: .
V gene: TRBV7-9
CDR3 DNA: TGTGCCAGCAGCTTAGATGGGGGGCCAGATACGCAGTATTTT
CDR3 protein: CASSLDGGPDTQYF

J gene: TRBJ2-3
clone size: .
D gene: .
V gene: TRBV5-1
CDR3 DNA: TGCGCCAGCAGCTTCAGAAGCCTAGCAGATACGCAGTATTTT
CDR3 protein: CASSFRSLADTQYF

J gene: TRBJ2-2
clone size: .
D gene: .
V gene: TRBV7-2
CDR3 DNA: TGTGCCAGCAGCCCCGGGCCGGGACACACCGGGGAGCTGTTTTTT
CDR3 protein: CASSPGPGHTGELFF

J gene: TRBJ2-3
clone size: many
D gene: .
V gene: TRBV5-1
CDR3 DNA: TGCGCCAGCAGCCCTCGGGCCACAGATACGCAGTATTTT
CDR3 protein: CASSPRATDTQYF

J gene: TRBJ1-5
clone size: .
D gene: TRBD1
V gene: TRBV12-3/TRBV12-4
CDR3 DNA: TGTGCCAGCAGGTTCCGGGACAGGGGCAATCAGCCCCAGCATTTT
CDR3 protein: CASRFRDRGNQPQHF

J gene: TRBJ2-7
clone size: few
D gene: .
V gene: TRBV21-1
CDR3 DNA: TGTGCCAGCAGCACCTTGGAAGGGAGAGGGGCGGGATTAGCCTACGAGCAGTACTTC
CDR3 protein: CASSTLEGRGAGLAYEQYF

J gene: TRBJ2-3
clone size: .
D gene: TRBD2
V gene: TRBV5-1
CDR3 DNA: TGCGCCAGCAGTAATAGCGGGCTTAGCACAGATACGCAGTATTTT
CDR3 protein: CASSNSGLSTDTQYF

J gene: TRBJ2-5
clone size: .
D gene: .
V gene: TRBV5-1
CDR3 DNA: TGCGCCAGCAGCCGGGAGTTACGGGAGACCCAGTACTTC
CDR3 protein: CASSRELRETQYF

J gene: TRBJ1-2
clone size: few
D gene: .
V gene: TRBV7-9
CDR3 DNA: TGTGCCAGCAGCGAAAAAAGACAGGTTCCCTATGGCTACACCTTC
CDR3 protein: CASSEKRQVPYGYTF

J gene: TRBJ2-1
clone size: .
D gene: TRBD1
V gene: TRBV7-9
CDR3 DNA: TGTGCCAGCACCATCCTACAGGGGAATGGTGAGCAGTTCTTC
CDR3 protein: CASTILQGNGEQFF

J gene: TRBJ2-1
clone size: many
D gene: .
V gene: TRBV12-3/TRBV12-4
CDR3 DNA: TGTGCCAGCAGTTTAGCGCAGGGGAGTGAGCAGTTCTTC
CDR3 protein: CASSLAQGSEQFF

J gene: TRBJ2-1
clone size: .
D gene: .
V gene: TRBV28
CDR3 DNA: TGTGCCAGGCTAGTACTTTCGGACAATGAGCAGTTCTTC
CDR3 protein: CARLVLSDNEQFF

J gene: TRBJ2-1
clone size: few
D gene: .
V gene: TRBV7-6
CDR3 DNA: TGTGCCAGCAGCTTAGCTCAGCCGCGCTCCTACAATGAGCAGTTCTTC
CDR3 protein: CASSLAQPRSYNEQFF

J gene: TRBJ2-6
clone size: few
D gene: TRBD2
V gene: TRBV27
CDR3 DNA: TGTGCCAGCCGACTAGCGGGGAACTCTGGGGCCAACGTCCTGACTTTC
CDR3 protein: CASRLAGNSGANVLTF

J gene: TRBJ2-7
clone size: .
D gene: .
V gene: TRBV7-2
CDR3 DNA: TGTGCCAGCAGACCTTCAGTGGGGCGGGGCTCCTACGAGCAGTACTTC
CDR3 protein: CASRPSVGRGSYEQYF

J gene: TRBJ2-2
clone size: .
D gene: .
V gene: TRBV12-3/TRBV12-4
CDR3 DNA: TGTGCCAGCAGTGGGGACACCGGGGAGCTGTTTTTT
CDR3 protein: CASSGDTGELFF

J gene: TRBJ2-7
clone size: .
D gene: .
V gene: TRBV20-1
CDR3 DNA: TGCAGTGCTACGACAGGACTCTTCTACGAGCAGTACTTC
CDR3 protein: CSATTGLFYEQYF

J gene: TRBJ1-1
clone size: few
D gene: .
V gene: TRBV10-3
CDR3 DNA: TGTGCCATCAGTGAGTCGAAGGGAATTAAGTACAATGAAGCTTTCTTT
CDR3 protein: CAISESKGIKYNEAFF

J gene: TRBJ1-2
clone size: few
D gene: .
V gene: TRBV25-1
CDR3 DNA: TGTGCCAGCAGTGCCAGGACAAACTATGGCTACACCTTC
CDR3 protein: CASSARTNYGYTF

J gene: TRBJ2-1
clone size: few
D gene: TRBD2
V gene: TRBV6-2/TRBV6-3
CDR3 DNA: TGTGCCAGCACCCCCTTAGCGGGAAAGGAGCAGTTCTTC
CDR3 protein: CASTPLAGKEQFF

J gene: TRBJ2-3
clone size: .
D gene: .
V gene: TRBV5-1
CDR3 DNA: TGCGCCAGCAGCTTGAAGGAGTCCGTTGCGCAGTATTTT
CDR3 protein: CASSLKESVAQYF

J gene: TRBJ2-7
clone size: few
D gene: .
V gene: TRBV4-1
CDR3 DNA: TGCGCCAGCAGCGAAGCCGATATCTACGAGCAGTACTTC
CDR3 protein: CASSEADIYEQYF

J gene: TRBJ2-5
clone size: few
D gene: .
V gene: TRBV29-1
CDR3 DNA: TGCAGCGGGGGACACGTCCAAGAGACCCAGTACTTC
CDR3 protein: CSGGHVQETQYF

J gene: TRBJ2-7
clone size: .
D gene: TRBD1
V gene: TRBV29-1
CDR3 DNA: TGCAGCGTTGTTCCGGACAGGGACGAGCAGTACTTC
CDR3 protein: CSVVPDRDEQYF

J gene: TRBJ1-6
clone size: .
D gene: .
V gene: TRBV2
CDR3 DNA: TGTGCCAGCGGCAGGGTCGGGGATAATTCACCCCTCCACTTT
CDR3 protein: CASGRVGDNSPLHF

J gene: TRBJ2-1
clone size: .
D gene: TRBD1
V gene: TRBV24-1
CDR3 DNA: TGTGCCACCAGTGATTTAACCGGGACAGGGGGCCATGAGCAGTTCTTC
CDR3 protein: CATSDLTGTGGHEQFF

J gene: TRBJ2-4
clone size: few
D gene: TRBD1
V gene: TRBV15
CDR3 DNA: TGTGCCACCAGCAGAGATCCCGGACAGGGTGGAAACATTCAGTACTTC
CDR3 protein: CATSRDPGQGGNIQYF

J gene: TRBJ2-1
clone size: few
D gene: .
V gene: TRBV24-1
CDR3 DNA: TGTGCCACCAGTGGGAAACAGGGTGCCAGCTCCTACAATGAGCAGTTCTTC
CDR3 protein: CATSGKQGASSYNEQFF

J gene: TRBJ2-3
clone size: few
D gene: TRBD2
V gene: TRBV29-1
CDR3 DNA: TGCAGCCCCACTAGCGGGAGCGCAGATACGCAGTATTTT
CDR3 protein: CSPTSGSADTQYF

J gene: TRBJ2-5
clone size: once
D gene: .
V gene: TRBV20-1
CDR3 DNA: TGCAGTGCTAGAGGGAGACCCCCCCAAGAGACCCAGTACTTC
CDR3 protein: CSARGRPPQETQYF